The sample holds one count of the clone carrying this T cell receptor (beta chain). The record originates from a study of blood T cell repertoires in COVID-19. Study-wide context: Researchers got acute and convalescent COVID-19 samples from the United States, Italy and Spain. T cells, B-cell-depleted T cells, or PBMCs supplied cDNA or gDNA.

Methods used by the authors: For nucleated cells, counts were estimated from reference gene primer amplification. Assay: immunoSEQ multiplex PCR; the TCRdb copy retains only in-frame clones and omits some. V and J calls and clone size are as listed in that table; D and trimming were resolved from the DNA. Here the sample spans approximately 240,000 clones, roughly 85% being singletons. This receptor was obtained from a woman aged 18-29 years who had recovered from COVID-19. The sequenced sample consisted of peripheral blood.

The CDR3 sequence: CARSYITSGSYEQYF. Written as DNA, the CDR3 is TGTGCCAGAAGTTATATTACTAGCGGGAGCTACGAGCAGTACTTC. The chain is built from TRBV5-3 and TRBJ2-7, with TRBD2 identical over 11 bases. TRBV5-3 counts as an open reading frame of uncertain function. With 5 bases clipped from V and 3 bases from J, the junction kept 7 bases outside the gene matches. The CDR3 length is 15 residues.